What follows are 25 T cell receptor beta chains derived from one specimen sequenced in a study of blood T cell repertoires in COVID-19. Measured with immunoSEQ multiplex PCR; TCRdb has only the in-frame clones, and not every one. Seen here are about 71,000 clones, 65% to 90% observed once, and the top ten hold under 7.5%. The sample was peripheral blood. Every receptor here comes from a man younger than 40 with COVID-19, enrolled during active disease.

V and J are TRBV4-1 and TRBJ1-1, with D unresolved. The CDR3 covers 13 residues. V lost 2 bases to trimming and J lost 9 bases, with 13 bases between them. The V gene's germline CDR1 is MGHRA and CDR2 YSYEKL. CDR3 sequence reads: CASSQRDPVKAFF. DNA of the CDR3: TGCGCCAGCAGCCAACGGGATCCGGTCAAAGCTTTCTTT.

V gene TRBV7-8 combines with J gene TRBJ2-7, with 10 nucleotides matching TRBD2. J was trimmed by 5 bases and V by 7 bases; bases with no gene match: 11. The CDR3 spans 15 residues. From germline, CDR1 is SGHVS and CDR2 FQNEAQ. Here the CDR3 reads CASTQGSGRANEQYF. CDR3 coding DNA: TGTGCCAGCACCCAAGGGAGCGGGAGGGCCAACGAGCAGTACTTC.

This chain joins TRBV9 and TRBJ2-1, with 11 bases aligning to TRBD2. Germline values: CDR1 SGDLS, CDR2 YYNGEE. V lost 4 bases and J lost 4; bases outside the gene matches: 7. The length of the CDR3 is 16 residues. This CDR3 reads CASSRLTSGTYNEQFF. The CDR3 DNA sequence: TGTGCCAGCAGCCGTTTGACTAGCGGGACATACAATGAGCAGTTCTTC.

CDR3: CASAQGARTEAFF. In DNA, the CDR3 is TGTGCTAGTGCCCAGGGGGCTCGGACTGAAGCTTTCTTT. V gene TRBV12-5 combines with J gene TRBJ1-1, with TRBD1 matching over 8 bases. J was trimmed by 5 bases and V by 7 bases; bases with no gene match: 6. Germline V gene lookup returns CDR1 LGHNT and CDR2 FRNRAP. The CDR3 consists of 13 residues.

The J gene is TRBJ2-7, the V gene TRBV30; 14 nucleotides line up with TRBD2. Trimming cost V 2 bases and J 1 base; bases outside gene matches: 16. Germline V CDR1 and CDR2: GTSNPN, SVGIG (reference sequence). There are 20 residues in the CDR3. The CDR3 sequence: CAWSPHLGTSGSFFSYEQYF. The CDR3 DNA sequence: TGTGCCTGGAGTCCACACCTTGGGACTAGCGGGAGCTTTTTTTCCTACGAGCAGTACTTC.

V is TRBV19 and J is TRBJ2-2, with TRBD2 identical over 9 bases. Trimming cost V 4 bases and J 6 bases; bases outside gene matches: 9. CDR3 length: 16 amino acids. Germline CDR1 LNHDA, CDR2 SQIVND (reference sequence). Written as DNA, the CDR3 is TGTGCCAGTAGTACCCCCTGGACTAGCGAGGCCGGGGAGCTGTTTTTT. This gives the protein CASSTPWTSEAGELFF.

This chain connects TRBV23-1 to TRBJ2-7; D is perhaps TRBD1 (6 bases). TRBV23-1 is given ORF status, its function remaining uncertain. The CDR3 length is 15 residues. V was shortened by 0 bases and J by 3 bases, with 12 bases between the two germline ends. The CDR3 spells CASSQSYRENYEQYF. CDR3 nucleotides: TGCGCCAGCAGTCAATCTTACAGGGAAAACTACGAGCAGTACTTC.

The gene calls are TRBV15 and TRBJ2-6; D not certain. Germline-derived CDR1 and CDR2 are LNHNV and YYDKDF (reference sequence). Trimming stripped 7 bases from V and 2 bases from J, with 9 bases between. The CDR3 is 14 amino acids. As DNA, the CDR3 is TGTGCCACCATTAAGAGCCCTGGGGCCAACGTCCTGACTTTC. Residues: CATIKSPGANVLTF.

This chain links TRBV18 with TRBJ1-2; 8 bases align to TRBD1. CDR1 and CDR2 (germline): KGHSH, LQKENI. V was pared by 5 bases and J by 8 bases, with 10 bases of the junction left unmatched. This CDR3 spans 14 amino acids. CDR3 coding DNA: TGTGCCAGCTCATTAAAGGACAGGGTCAGAGGCTACACCTTC. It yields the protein CASSLKDRVRGYTF.

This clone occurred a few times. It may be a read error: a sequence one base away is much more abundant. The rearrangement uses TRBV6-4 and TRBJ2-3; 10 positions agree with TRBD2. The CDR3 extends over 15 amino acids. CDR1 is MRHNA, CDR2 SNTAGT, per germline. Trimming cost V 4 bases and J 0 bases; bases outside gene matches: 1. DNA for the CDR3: TGTGCCAGCAGTGCGACTAGCGGGAGCACAGATACGCAGTATTTT. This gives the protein CASSATSGSTDTQYF.

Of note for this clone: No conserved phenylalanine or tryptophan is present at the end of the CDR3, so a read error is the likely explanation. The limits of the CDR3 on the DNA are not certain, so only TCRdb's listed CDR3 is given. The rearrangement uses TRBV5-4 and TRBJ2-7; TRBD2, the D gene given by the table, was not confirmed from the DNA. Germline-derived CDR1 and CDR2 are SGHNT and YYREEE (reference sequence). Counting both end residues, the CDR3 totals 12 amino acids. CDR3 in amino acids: CASSSGGAEPRI.

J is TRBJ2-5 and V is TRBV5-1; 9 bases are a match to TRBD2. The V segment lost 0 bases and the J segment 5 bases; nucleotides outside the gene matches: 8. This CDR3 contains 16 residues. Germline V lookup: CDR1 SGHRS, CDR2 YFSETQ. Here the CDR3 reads CASSLGSAGGRETQYF. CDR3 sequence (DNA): TGCGCCAGCAGCTTGGGGTCGGCGGGAGGGCGGGAGACCCAGTACTTC.

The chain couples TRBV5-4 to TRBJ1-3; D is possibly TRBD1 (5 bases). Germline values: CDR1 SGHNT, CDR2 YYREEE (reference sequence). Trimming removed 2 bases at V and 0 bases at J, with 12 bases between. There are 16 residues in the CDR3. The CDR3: CASSLSGLHSGNTIYF. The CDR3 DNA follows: TGTGCCAGCAGCTTATCGGGACTCCACTCTGGAAACACCATATATTTT.

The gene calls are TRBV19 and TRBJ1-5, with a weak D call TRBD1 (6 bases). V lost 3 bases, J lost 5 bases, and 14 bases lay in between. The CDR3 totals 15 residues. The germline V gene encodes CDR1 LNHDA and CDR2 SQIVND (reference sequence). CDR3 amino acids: CASSIVRGADQPQHF. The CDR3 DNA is TGTGCCAGTAGTATCGTTCGGGGGGCTGATCAGCCCCAGCATTTT.

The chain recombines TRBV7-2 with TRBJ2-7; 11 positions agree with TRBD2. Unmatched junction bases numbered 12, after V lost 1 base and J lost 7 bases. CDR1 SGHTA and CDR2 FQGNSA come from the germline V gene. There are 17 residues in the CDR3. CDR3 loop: CASSLGRVTSGTREQYF. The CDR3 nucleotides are TGTGCCAGCAGCTTAGGACGGGTGACTAGCGGGACGAGGGAGCAGTACTTC.

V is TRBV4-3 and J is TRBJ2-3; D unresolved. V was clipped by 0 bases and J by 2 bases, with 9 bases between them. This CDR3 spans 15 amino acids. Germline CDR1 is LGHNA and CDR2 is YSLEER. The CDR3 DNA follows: TGCGCCAGCAGCCAAGACCGGTCTCTCACAGATACGCAGTATTTT. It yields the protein CASSQDRSLTDTQYF.

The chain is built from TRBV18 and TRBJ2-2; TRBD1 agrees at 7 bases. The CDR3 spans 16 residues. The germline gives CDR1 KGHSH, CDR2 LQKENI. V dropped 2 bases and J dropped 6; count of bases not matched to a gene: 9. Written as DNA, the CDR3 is TGTGCCAGCTCACCAACGACAGGGTTGAGTTCCGGGGAGCTGTTTTTT. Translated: CASSPTTGLSSGELFF.

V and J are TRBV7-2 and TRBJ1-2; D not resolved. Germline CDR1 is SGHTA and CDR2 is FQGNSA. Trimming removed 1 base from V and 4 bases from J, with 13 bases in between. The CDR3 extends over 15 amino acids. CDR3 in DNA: TGTGCCAGCAGCTTAGGAGCGGGATCCTCCTATGGCTACACCTTC. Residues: CASSLGAGSSYGYTF.

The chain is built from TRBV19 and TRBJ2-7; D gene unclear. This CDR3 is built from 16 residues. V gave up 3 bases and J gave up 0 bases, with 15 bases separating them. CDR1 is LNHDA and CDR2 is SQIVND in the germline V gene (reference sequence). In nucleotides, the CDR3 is TGTGCCAGTAGTATTGACGGGTTTTCTTCCTCCTACGAGCAGTACTTC. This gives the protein CASSIDGFSSSYEQYF.

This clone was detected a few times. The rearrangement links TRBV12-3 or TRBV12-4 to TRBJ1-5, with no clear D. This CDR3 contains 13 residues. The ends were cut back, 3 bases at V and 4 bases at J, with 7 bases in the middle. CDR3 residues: CASSFTANQPQHF. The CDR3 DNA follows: TGTGCCAGCAGTTTTACAGCTAATCAGCCCCAGCATTTT.

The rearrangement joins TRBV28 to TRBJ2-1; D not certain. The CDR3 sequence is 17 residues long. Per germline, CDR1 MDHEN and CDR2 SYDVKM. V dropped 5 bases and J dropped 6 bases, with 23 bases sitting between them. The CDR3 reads CASSPIPLPTSPNEQFF. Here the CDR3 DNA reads TGTGCCAGCAGTCCGATCCCGCTCCCAACTTCCCCCAATGAGCAGTTCTTC.

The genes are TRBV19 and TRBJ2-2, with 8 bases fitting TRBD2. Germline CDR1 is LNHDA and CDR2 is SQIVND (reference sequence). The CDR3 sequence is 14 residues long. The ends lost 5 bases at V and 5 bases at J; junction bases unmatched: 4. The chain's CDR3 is CASSYLAGTGELFF. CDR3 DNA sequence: TGTGCCAGTAGTTATTTAGCGGGAACCGGGGAGCTGTTTTTT.

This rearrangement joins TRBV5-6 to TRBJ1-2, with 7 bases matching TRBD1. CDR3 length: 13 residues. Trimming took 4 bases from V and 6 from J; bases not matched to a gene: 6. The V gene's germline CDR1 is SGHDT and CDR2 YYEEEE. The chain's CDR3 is CASSSDRVHGYTF. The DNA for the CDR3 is TGTGCCAGCAGCAGCGACAGGGTCCATGGCTACACCTTC.

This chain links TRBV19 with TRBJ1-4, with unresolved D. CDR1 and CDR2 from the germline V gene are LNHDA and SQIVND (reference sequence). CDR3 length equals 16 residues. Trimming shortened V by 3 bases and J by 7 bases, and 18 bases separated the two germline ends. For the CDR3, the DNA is TGTGCCAGTAGTATCCGGGCCTCCGCCGGAGGTGAAAAACTGTTTTTT. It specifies CASSIRASAGGEKLFF.

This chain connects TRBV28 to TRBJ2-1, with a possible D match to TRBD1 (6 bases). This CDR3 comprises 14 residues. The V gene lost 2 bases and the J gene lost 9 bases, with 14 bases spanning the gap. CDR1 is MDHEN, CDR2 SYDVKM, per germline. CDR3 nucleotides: TGTGCCAGCAGTTTACCGCATCAGGGGACTGAGCAGTTCTTC. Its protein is CASSLPHQGTEQFF.